The T cell receptor beta chain under discussion was sequenced for a study of blood T cell repertoires in COVID-19. Study-wide background: Samples taken during acute and convalescent COVID-19 were collected in the United States, Italy and Spain. The cDNA or gDNA used as material had been derived from T cells, B-cell-depleted T cells, or PBMCs.

V gave up 2 bases and J gave up 2 bases, with 6 bases separating them. Germline CDR1 MNHEY, CDR2 SMNVEV (reference sequence). CDR3 length equals 13 residues. Per the original methods: Estimation of nucleated cell counts relied on the amplification of reference gene primers. Assay used: immunoSEQ multiplex PCR; TCRdb lists only in-frame clones, some missing. The D gene and trimming were derived from the DNA, and the V and J assignments and clone size from that table. The data hold almost 70,000 clones, with nearly 90% observed a single time. The sample was peripheral blood. This TCR was recovered from a woman aged 50 to 65 with active COVID-19. This sequence joins TRBV27 and TRBJ1-2; no clear D gene. The CDR3 DNA reads as TGTGCCAGCAGTTTACGCAGGAACTATGGCTACACCTTC. As protein: CASSLRRNYGYTF.